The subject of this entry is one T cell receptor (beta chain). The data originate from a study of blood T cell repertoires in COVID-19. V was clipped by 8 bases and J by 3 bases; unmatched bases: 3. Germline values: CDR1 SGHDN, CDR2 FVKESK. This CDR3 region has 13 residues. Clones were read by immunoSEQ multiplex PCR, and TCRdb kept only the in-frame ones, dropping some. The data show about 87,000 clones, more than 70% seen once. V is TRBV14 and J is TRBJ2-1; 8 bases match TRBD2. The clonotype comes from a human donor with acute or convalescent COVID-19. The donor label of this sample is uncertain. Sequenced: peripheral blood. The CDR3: CASAGGNYNEQFF. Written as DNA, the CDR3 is TGTGCCAGCGCGGGGGGCAACTACAATGAGCAGTTCTTC.